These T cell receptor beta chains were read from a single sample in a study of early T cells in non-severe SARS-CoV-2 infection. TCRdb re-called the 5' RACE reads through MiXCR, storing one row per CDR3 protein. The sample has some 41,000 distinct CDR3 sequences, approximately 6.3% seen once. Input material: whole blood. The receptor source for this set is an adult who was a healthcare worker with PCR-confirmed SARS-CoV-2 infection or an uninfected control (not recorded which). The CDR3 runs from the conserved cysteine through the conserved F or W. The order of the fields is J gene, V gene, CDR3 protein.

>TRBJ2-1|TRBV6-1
CASQRESGFANEQFF
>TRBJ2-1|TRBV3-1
CASSPDPTGLAGGSEEQFF
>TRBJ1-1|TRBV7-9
CASSLLNTEAFF
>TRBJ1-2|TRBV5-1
CASSLNRGRGYGYTF
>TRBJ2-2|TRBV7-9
CASSQRLAGDTGELFF
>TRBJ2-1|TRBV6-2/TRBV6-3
CASSFGTGWNEQFF
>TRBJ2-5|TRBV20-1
CSAAGGNQETQYF
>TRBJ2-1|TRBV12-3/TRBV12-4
CASSFQGKKNEQFF
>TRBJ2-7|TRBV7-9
CASSSPGQENYEQYF
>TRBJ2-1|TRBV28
CASRPGIPDEQFF
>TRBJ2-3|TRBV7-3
CASSSAGGPPDTQYF
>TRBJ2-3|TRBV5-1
CASRPGQGIDTQYF
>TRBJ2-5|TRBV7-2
CASSLRQEETQYF
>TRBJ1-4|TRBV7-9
CASTGQSTNEKLFF
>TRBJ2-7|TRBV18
CASSPFSGQASYEQYF
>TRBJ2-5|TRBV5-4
CASSSGAGGQETQYF
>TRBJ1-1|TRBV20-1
CSASAPGRGYTEAFF
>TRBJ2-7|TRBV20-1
CSARDVQGWYEQYF
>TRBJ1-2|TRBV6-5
CASSYSGYSYGYTF
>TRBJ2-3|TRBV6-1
CASSEGRSADTQYF
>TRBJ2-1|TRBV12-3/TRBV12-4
CASRGAGNEQFF
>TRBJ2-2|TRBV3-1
CASRRDSGVGELFF
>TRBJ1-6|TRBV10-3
CAISDRGAGTAFSSPLHF
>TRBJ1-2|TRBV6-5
CASNAQGRGYYGYTF
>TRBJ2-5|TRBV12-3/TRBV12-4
CASSLDPEGTQYF
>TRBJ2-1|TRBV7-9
CASSLVLALRMGEQFF
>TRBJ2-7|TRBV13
CASSSRTGGSYEQYF
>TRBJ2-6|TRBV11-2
CASSLDQGLAGASGANVLTF
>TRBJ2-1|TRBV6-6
CASSPPLVDEQFF
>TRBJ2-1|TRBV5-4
CASSWDSGNEQFF
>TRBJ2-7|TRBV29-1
CSVEEDFFGRRRHEQYF
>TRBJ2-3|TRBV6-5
CASSYSTYSGVSTDTQYF
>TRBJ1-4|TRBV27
CASSLIMQREKLFF
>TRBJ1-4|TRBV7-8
CASSLTERNEKLFF
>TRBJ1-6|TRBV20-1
CSARARGQDYSPLHF
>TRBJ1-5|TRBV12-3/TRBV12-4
CASSSTGGRQPQHF
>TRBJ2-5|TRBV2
CASSRFGQGSRETQYF
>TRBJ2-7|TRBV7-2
CASSSYRGSSYEQYF
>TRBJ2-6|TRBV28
CASSSPGRSGANVLTF
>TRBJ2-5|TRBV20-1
CSARGSPDGTGTQYF
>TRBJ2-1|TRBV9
CASSAPPESSYNEQFF
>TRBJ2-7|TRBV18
CASSPRDRTEQYF